This T cell receptor beta chain was sequenced in a study of cytomegalovirus exposure and HLA in healthy donors. The PCR contained 60 Vbeta and 13 Jbeta primers. Clones were read by immunoSEQ multiplex PCR, and TCRdb kept only the in-frame ones, dropping some. The sample has 100,000 to 150,000 clones, 15% seen once; the top ten hold 1.5% to 2%. Germline CDR1 reads KGHSH; CDR2 reads LQKENI. V shed 2 bases and J shed 2 bases, with 4 bases lying between them. The CDR3 spans 12 residues. The sequence was collected from a woman aged 18-29 years in good health and CMV-seronegative. Specimen: PBMCs. The chain joins TRBV18 to TRBJ2-7; D ambiguous. CDR3 loop: CASSPTTYEQYF. The DNA for the CDR3 is TGTGCCAGCTCACCAACAACCTACGAGCAGTACTTC.